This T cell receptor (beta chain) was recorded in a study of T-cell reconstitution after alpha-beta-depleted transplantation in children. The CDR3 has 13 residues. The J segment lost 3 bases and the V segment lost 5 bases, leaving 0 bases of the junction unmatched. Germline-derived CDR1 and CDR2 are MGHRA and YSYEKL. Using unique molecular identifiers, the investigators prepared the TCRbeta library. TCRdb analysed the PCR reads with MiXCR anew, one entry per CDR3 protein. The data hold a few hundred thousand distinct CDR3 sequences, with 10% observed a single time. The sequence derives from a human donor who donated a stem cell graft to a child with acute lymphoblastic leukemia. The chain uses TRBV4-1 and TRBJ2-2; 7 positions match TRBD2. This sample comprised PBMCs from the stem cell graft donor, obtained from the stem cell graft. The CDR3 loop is CASSGRDTGELFF. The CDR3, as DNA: TGCGCCAGCAGCGGGAGGGACACCGGGGAGCTGTTTTTT.